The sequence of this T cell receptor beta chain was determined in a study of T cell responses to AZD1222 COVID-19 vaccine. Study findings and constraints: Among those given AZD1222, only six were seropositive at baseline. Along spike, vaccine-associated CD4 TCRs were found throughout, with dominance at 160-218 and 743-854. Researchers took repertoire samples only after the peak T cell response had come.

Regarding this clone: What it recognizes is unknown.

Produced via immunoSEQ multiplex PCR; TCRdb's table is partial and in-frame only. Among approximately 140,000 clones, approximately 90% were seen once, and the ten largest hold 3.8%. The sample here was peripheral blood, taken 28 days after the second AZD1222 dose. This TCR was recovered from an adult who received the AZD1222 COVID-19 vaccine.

CDR3 coding DNA: TGTGCCAGTAGTTTGGGACAGGACCAAGAGACCCAGTACTTC. Its translation is CASSLGQDQETQYF. The chain joins TRBV19 to TRBJ2-5, with 8 bases lining up with TRBD1. The CDR3 length is 14 residues. CDR1 and CDR2 (germline): LNHDA, SQIVND (reference sequence). V was clipped by 5 bases and J by 0 bases; unmatched bases: 2.